These 9 T cell receptor beta chains were sequenced from one sample in a study of cytotoxic CD8 clonotypes in ibrutinib-treated CLL. TCRdb's copy holds only in-frame clones and misses some; the assay was immunoSEQ multiplex PCR. The sample lists about 160,000 clones, approximately 77% occurring once. This sample comprised PBMCs, obtained after 12 months of ibrutinib treatment. The receptors derive from a human donor with chronic lymphocytic leukemia.

The chain joins TRBV6-6 to TRBJ1-1, with D maybe TRBD1 (5 bases). The V and J ends lost 5 bases and 7 bases respectively, with 11 bases between them. This CDR3 has 12 amino acids. Germline lookup yields CDR1 MNHNY and CDR2 SVGAGI (reference sequence). The CDR3 DNA reads TGTGCCAGCAGTGGAGAGGGGTATGAAGCTTTCTTT. Protein: CASSGEGYEAFF.

The genes are TRBV25-1 and TRBJ1-6; no firm D call. In germline, CDR1 is MGHDK, CDR2 SYGVNS. The CDR3 extends over 12 amino acids. Trimming took 7 bases from V and 5 from J, leaving 6 bases between them. The CDR3 spells CASTTNNSPLHF. CDR3 coding DNA: TGTGCCAGCACCACCAATAATTCACCCCTCCACTTT.

The rearrangement joins TRBV19 to TRBJ2-3, with 9 bases identical to TRBD2. Germline-derived CDR1 and CDR2 are LNHDA and SQIVND (reference sequence). V gave up 5 bases and J gave up 4 bases; unmatched junction bases: 10. The CDR3 extends over 16 amino acids. The CDR3 spells CASSRASGIQADTQYF. The DNA for the CDR3 is TGTGCCAGTAGTCGGGCTAGCGGGATTCAAGCAGATACGCAGTATTTT.

The chain joins TRBV6-1 to TRBJ1-5; possible D gene TRBD1, 6 bases. Germline V gene data show CDR1 as MNHNS and CDR2 as SASEGT. The CDR3 length is 14 residues. The V and J ends lost 6 bases and 0 bases respectively, with 9 bases between them. For the CDR3, the DNA is TGTGCCAGCAGATCGACAGGTAGCAATCAGCCCCAGCATTTT. This translates into CASRSTGSNQPQHF.

V usage is TRBV2 and J usage is TRBJ2-1, with 10 bases fitting TRBD2. Germline assignment: CDR1 SNHLY and CDR2 FYNNEI. This CDR3 region has 16 residues. The ends lost 2 bases at V and 8 bases at J; junction bases unmatched: 9. The CDR3 protein is CASSERGTSVGDEQFF. The CDR3 nucleotides are TGTGCCAGCAGTGAAAGAGGGACTAGCGTTGGGGATGAGCAGTTCTTC.

The CDR3 sequence: CASSYILRGNNEQFF. The CDR3 nucleotides are TGCGCCAGCAGCTACATCCTTCGGGGGAACAATGAGCAGTTCTTC. The rearrangement links TRBV4-1 to TRBJ2-1, with D tentatively TRBD2 (6 bases). The germline gives CDR1 MGHRA, CDR2 YSYEKL. The CDR3 runs to 15 residues. Trimming shortened V by 5 bases and J by 5 bases, and 16 bases separated the two germline ends.

The rearrangement links TRBV9 to TRBJ1-1, with D tentatively TRBD1 (6 bases). This CDR3 is built from 17 residues. From germline, CDR1 is SGDLS and CDR2 YYNGEE. Deletions cut 3 bases from V and 4 bases from J, with 22 bases between. Written as DNA, the CDR3 is TGTGCCAGCAGCGCTTTAAACTATATCAGGGGTGCCACTGAAGCTTTCTTT. Amino acid sequence: CASSALNYIRGATEAFF.

Only a few counts were recorded for this clone. The CDR3 is CASSEWTGHNTQYF. The CDR3 nucleotides read TGTGCCAGCAGCGAATGGACAGGGCATAATACGCAGTATTTT. The chain is built from TRBV6-4 and TRBJ2-3; 8 bases line up with TRBD1. With 6 bases clipped from V and 7 bases from J, the junction kept 9 bases outside the gene matches. In germline, CDR1 is MRHNA, CDR2 SNTAGT. CDR3 size: 14 residues.

The chain carries TRBV21-1 and TRBJ2-7; the table names TRBD1, a call not compared with the DNA. TRBV21-1 is flagged as a pseudogene. The CDR3 covers 19 residues. The CDR3 region is CASSKALSNKGSFSYEQYF. The CDR3 region has the DNA TGTGCCAGCAGCAAAGCGCTTTCTAACAAGGGGTCTTTCTCCTACGAGCAGTACTTC.